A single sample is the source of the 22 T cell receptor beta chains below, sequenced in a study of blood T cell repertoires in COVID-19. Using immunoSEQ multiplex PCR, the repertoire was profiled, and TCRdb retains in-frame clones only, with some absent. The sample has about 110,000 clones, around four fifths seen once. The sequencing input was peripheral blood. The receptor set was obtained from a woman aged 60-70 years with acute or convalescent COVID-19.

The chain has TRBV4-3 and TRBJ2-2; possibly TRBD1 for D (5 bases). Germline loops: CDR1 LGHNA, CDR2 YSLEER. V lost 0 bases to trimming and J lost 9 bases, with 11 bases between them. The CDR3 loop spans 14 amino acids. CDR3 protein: CASSQDRQGRELFF. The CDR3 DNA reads TGCGCCAGCAGCCAAGATAGGCAGGGAAGGGAGCTGTTTTTT.

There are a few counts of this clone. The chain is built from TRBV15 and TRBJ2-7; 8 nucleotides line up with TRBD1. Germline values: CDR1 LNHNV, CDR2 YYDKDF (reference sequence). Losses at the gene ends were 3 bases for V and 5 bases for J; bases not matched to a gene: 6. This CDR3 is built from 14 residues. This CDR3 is CATSSSGGRDEQYF. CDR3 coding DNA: TGTGCCACCAGCAGCTCAGGGGGCCGAGACGAGCAGTACTTC.

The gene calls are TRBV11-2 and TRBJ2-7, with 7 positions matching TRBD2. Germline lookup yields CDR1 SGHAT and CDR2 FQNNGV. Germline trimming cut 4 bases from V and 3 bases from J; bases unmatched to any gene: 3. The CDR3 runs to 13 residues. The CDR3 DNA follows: TGTGCCAGCAGCTACTCGGGGGGCTACGAGCAGTACTTC. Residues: CASSYSGGYEQYF.

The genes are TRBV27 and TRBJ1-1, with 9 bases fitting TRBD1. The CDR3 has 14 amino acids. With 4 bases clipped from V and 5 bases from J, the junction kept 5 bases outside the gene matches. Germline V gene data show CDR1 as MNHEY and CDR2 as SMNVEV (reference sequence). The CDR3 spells CASSYSGQGTEAFF. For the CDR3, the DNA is TGTGCCAGCAGTTACTCGGGACAGGGAACTGAAGCTTTCTTT.

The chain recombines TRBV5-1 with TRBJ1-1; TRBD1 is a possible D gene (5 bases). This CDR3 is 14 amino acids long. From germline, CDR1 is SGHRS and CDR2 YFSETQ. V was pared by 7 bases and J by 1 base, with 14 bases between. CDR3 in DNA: TGCGCCAGCGGACAACAGACGGGGAACACTGAAGCTTTCTTT. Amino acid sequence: CASGQQTGNTEAFF.

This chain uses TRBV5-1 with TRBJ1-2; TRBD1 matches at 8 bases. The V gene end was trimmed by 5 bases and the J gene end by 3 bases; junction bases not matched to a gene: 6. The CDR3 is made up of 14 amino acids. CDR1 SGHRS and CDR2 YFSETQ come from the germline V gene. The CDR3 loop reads CASRPGQEHYGYTF. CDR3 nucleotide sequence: TGCGCCAGCAGACCGGGACAGGAGCACTATGGCTACACCTTC.

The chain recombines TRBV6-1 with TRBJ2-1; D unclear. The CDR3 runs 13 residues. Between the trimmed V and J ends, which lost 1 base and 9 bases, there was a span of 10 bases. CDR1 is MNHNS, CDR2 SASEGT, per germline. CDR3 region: CASSEGLDGEQFF. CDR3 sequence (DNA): TGTGCCAGCAGTGAAGGCCTAGACGGTGAGCAGTTCTTC.

The CDR3: CASRTGDFGSPLHF. In DNA, the CDR3 is TGTGCCAGCCGGACAGGAGATTTTGGTTCACCCCTCCACTTT. This rearrangement joins TRBV28 to TRBJ1-6; 7 bases map to TRBD1. CDR3 length equals 14 residues. V lost 8 bases to trimming and J lost 9 bases; unmatched junction nucleotides: 10. Germline CDR1 and CDR2: MDHEN and SYDVKM. The whole variable domain, filled in from reference TRBV28 and TRBJ1-6, reads DVKVTQSSRYLVKRTGEKVFLECVQDMDHENMFWYRQDPGLGLRLIYFSYDVKMKEKGDIPEGYSVSREKKERFSLILESASTNQTSMYLCASRTGDFGSPLHFGNGTRLTVT.

The CDR3 region is CASRRQGSGEKLFF. CDR3 sequence (DNA): TGTGCCAGCAGACGACAGGGGTCGGGGGAAAAACTGTTTTTT. V and J are TRBV7-8 and TRBJ1-4, with TRBD1 matching over 8 bases. The CDR3 contains 14 residues. CDR1 and CDR2 from the germline V gene are SGHVS and FQNEAQ. The J segment lost 8 bases and the V segment lost 6 bases, leaving 8 bases of the junction unmatched.

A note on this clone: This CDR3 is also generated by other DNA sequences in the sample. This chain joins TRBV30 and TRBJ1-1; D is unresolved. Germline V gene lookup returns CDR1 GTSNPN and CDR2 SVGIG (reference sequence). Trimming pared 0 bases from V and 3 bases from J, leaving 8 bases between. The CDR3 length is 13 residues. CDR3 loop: CAWSVGGDTEAFF. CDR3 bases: TGTGCCTGGAGTGTAGGCGGCGACACTGAAGCTTTCTTT.

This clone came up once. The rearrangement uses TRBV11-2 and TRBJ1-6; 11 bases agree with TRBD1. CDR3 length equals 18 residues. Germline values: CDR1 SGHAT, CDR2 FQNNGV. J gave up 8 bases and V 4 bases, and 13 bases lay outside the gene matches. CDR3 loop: CASSSYPRGQGVDSPLHF. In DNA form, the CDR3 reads TGTGCCAGCAGCTCCTACCCCCGGGGACAGGGGGTCGATTCACCCCTCCACTTT.

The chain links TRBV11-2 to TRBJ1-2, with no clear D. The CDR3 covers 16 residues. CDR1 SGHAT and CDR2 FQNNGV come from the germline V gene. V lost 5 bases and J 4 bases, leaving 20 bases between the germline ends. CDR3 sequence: CASSREGGSLSYGYTF. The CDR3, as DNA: TGTGCCAGCAGCCGCGAGGGAGGGAGTCTTTCCTATGGCTACACCTTC.

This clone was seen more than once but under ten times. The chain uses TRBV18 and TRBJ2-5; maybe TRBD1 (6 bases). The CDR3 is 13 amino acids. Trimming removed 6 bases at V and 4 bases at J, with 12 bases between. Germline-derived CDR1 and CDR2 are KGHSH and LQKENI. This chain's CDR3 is CASSSNRAETQYF. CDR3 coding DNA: TGTGCCAGCTCGTCCAACAGGGCAGAGACCCAGTACTTC.

CDR3 sequence reads: CASIPGGSGNQPQHF. In DNA form, the CDR3 reads TGTGCCTCGATCCCCGGGGGGTCTGGCAATCAGCCCCAGCATTTT. The chain couples TRBV19 to TRBJ1-5; a weak D match, TRBD1 (5 bases). V shed 11 bases and J shed 2 bases, with 19 bases lying between them. Germline CDR1 LNHDA, CDR2 SQIVND (reference sequence). The CDR3 covers 15 residues.

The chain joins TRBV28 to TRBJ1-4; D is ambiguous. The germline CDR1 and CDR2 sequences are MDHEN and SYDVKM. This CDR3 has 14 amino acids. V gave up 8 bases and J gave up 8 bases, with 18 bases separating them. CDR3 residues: CASGPGSVREKLFF. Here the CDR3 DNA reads TGTGCCAGCGGACCGGGATCGGTGAGGGAAAAACTGTTTTTT. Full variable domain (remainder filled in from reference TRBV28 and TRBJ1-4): DVKVTQSSRYLVKRTGEKVFLECVQDMDHENMFWYRQDPGLGLRLIYFSYDVKMKEKGDIPEGYSVSREKKERFSLILESASTNQTSMYLCASGPGSVREKLFFGSGTQLSVL.

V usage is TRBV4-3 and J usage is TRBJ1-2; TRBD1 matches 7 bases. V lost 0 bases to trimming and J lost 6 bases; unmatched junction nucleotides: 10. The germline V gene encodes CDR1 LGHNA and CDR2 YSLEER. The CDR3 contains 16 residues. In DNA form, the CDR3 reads TGCGCCAGCAGCCAAGATCCCACAGGGGCGGTGGATGGCTACACCTTC. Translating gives CASSQDPTGAVDGYTF.

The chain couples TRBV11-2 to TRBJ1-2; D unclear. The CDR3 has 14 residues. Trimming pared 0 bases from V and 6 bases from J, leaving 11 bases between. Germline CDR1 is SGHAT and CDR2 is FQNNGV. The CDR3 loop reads CASSLDRETDGYTF. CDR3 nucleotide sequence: TGTGCCAGCAGCTTAGATCGGGAAACGGATGGCTACACCTTC.

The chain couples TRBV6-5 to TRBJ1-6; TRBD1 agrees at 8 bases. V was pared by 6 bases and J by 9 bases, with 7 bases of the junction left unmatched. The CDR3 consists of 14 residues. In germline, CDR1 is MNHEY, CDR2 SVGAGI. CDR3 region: CASSGQGNSSPLHF. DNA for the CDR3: TGTGCCAGCAGCGGACAGGGTAATAGTTCACCCCTCCACTTT.

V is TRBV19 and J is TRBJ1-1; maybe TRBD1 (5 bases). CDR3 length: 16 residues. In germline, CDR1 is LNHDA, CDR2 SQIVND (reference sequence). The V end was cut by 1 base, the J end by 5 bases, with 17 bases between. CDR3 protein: CASSIVPFPGETEAFF. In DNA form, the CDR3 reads TGTGCCAGTAGTATAGTCCCTTTTCCGGGGGAGACTGAAGCTTTCTTT.

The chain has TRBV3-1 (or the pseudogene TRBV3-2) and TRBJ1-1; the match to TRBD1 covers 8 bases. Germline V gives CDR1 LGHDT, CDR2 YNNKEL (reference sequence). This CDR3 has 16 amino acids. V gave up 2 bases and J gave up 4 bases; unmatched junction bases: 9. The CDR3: CASSQPPGTGGTEAFF. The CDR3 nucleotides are TGTGCCAGCAGCCAACCCCCCGGGACAGGAGGCACTGAAGCTTTCTTT.

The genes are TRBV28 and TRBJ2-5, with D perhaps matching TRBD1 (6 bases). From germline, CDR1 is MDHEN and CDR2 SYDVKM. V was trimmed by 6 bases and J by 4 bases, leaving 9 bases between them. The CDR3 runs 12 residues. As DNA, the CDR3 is TGTGCCAGCAGCAGGGGTGGAGAGACCCAGTACTTC. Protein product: CASSRGGETQYF.

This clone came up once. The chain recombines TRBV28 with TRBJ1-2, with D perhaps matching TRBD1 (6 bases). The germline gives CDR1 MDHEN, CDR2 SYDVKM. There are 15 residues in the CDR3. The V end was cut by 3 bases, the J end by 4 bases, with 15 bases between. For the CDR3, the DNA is TGTGCCAGCAGTTTCAGGGGCAGGCGACTCTATGGCTACACCTTC. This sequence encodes CASSFRGRRLYGYTF.